This record concerns one T cell receptor (beta chain) sequence. Its antigen is currently not known. The record has no base qualities; no much larger clone is one base away. The immunoSEQ Assay, a bias-controlled multiplex PCR, was used to amplify TCRbeta CDR3 regions from genomic DNA. In the paper's pipeline: Within the assay, amplification of reference gene primers was used to estimate how many nucleated cells each sample contained. To quantify the absolute abundance of each unique TCRbeta CDR3 rearrangement, sequence reads were collapsed and filtered. For each sample, productive Simpson clonality was calculated as the square root of Simpson's diversity index over productive rearrangements. The immuneACCESS repertoire file appears here via TCRdb, limited to in-frame rearrangements. These files lack a portion of the clones; in checked studies, under half of the deficit traces to unresolved V genes, and the cause of the others is not known. That table supplies the V and J calls and clone size; D and trimming were determined from the DNA. The sample contains hundreds of thousands of clones, 85% to 90% of them found a single time. The ten most abundant clones make up about 1.1% of the sample.

The cysteine opens and the phenylalanine closes a CDR3 of 12 amino acids. Only the CDR3 DNA stays, 36 bases, in frame from base 1. Trimming costs V 3 bases and J 7 bases, and their ends lie 10 bases apart. According to the germline V gene (reference sequence), CDR1 reads SEHNR and CDR2 reads FQNEAQ. Participants in the prospective study were enrolled through a virtual design, were aged 18 to 89 years, and lived in 24 United States geographic areas. To assign participants to cohorts, the prospective study relied on clinical history that participants themselves reported in a screening survey and a study questionnaire. Recovered participants in ImmuneRACE Cohort 3 were defined by two consecutive negative NP/OP PCR tests, clearance by a healthcare professional, or resolution of symptoms. In the prospective study, mobile phlebotomists collected whole blood, serum and a nasopharyngeal or oropharyngeal swab from each participant. Participants in the prospective study had the option to provide additional blood draws and questionnaires over a 2-month period. Before DNA extraction, blood samples from the prospective study were shipped at room temperature or frozen.

The data are from a study of blood T cell repertoires in COVID-19 (dated by TCRdb to about 2020). With respect to the entire study: The collaborator samples originated in the United States, Italy and Spain and spanned the acute and convalescent phases of COVID-19. The prospective study material was composed of cDNA or gDNA derived from T cells, B-cell-depleted T cells, or PBMCs. Deeply sampled blood TCRbeta repertoires from subjects exposed to, actively infected with, or recovered from COVID-19 were included in the dataset. The repertoires were made available in a free public database intended to serve as a resource for research on the immune response to SARS-CoV-2. Samples came from the ongoing ImmuneRACE study (first 160 participants) plus 1,254 subjects from 6 global collaborators. Nearly every sample came with metadata listing a de-identified subject ID, COVID-19 status, age in years and sex. Where available, HLA class I and class II types were taken from metadata supplied by the sample provider and were not determined by assay-based typing. The full study reports these points: The amount of clinical and demographic metadata varied by source and participant and was provided uncurated.

In this chain, TRBV7-9 is recombined with TRBJ2-7; a tentative D match to TRBD1 spans 5 bases. The receptor was derived from a man aged 25 to 40 who had recovered from COVID-19. The specimen was PBMCs or T cells enriched from blood (not recorded which). The bases read TGTGCCAGCAGCTTGGTCGCAGGGGAGCAGTACTTC. Its protein reads: CASSLVAGEQYF.